The sequence of this T cell receptor (beta chain) was determined in a study of blood T cell repertoires in COVID-19. Clones were read by immunoSEQ multiplex PCR, and TCRdb kept only the in-frame ones, dropping some. The table lists tens of thousands of clones, roughly 80% of them singletons, with about 4.2% in the top ten. Sequencing used peripheral blood. The clonotype originates from a woman in her forties or fifties with acute or convalescent COVID-19.

The CDR3 nucleotides are TGTGCCAGCAGTAGTAACCCTGACAGAGGCTACACCTTC. This codes for CASSSNPDRGYTF. The rearrangement joins TRBV6-5 to TRBJ1-2, with D possibly being TRBD1 (5 bases). V lost 5 bases, J lost 8 bases, and 15 bases lay in between. The length of the CDR3 is 13 residues. Germline V gene sequence: CDR1 MNHEY, CDR2 SVGAGI.